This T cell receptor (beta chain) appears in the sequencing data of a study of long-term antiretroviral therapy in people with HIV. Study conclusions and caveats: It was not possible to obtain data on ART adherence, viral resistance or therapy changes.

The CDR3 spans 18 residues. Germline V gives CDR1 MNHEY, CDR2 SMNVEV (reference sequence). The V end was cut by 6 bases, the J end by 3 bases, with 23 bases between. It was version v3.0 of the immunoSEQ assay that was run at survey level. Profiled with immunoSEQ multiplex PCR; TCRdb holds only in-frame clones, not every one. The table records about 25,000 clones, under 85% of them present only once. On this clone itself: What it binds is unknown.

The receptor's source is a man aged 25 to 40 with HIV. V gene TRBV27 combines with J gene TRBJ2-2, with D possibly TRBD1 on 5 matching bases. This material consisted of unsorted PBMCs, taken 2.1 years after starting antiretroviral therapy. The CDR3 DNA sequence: TGTGCCAGCAGCACCCAACAGGACCTTCTAAGACACACCGGGGAGCTGTTTTTT. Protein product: CASSTQQDLLRHTGELFF.